This TCR beta chain was observed in a study of identical twins. Germline assignment: CDR1 ENHRY and CDR2 SYGVKD. The CDR3 length is 13 residues. Unmatched junction bases numbered 2, after V lost 6 bases and J lost 2 bases. TCRdb redid the calling of the 5' RACE reads with MiXCR, one entry per CDR3 protein. The sample yields more than 400,000 distinct CDR3 sequences, about 15% seen once. These sequences were also reported in another study, on yellow fever vaccine responses in identical twins.

The receptor's source is a woman aged 18 to 35 in good health. This chain connects TRBV10-3 to TRBJ2-5, with 8 bases aligning to TRBD2. The source material was CD4+ T cells sorted from blood. Here the CDR3 DNA reads TGTGCCATCAGCTTAGCGGGGCAAGAGACCCAGTACTTC. It codes for CAISLAGQETQYF.